Presented here are 26 T cell receptor beta chains from one specimen sequenced in a study of cytomegalovirus exposure and HLA in healthy donors. Primers: 60 Vbeta forward and 13 Jbeta reverse. Sequencing was performed with immunoSEQ multiplex PCR; in TCRdb, only in-frame clones are kept and a portion is missing. The sample totals tens of thousands of clones. The sample was PBMCs. The source is a man in his fifties in good health and CMV-seronegative.

This chain's CDR3 is CASSPSAGGAFYEQYF. Written as DNA, the CDR3 is TGTGCCAGCAGCCCCAGTGCGGGGGGGGCCTTTTACGAGCAGTACTTC. The chain has TRBV9 and TRBJ2-7; TRBD2 aligns across 9 bases. Germline CDR1 reads SGDLS; CDR2 reads YYNGEE. With V trimmed by 4 bases and J by 4 bases, 12 bases remained unmatched. The CDR3 has 16 amino acids.

The V call is TRBV7-3, the J call TRBJ2-2; D gene ambiguous. V shed 5 bases and J shed 1 base, with 11 bases lying between them. Germline V gene data show CDR1 as SGHTA and CDR2 as FQGTGA. This CDR3 contains 15 residues. The CDR3 protein is CASSMYTGNTGELFF. The CDR3 region has the DNA TGTGCCAGCAGCATGTATACGGGGAACACCGGGGAGCTGTTTTTT.

This chain uses TRBV10-1 with TRBJ2-7; no definite D call. In germline, CDR1 is WNHNN, CDR2 SYGVQD (reference sequence). Trimming cost V 5 bases and J 0 bases, with 8 bases left between them. The CDR3 length is 13 residues. In nucleotides, the CDR3 is TGCGCCAGCAGTAGAGATAGCTCCTACGAGCAGTACTTC. Amino acids: CASSRDSSYEQYF.

The chain links TRBV5-1 to TRBJ1-2, with a weak D call TRBD1 (5 bases). Between the trimmed V and J ends, which lost 0 bases and 5 bases, there was a span of 17 bases. Germline V gene lookup returns CDR1 SGHRS and CDR2 YFSETQ. There are 16 residues in the CDR3. CDR3 sequence reads: CASSLEGGALIYGYTF. The CDR3 DNA reads as TGCGCCAGCAGCTTGGAGGGAGGGGCATTGATATATGGCTACACCTTC.

The CDR3 sequence is CASSLITSGSQYF. In DNA, the CDR3 is TGCGCCAGCAGCCTCATAACTAGCGGGTCCCAGTACTTC. The V gene is TRBV4-3, the J gene TRBJ2-5, with 9 nucleotides matching TRBD2. V shed 4 bases and J 9 bases; nucleotides not matched to a gene: 6. The germline CDR1 and CDR2 sequences are LGHNA and YSLEER. The CDR3 covers 13 residues.

The V gene is TRBV28, the J gene TRBJ1-1, with 7 bases matching TRBD1. Germline V gene sequence: CDR1 MDHEN, CDR2 SYDVKM. The V and J ends lost 2 bases and 0 bases, in that order; junction bases with no gene match: 3. The CDR3 spans 15 residues. The CDR3 DNA reads TGTGCCAGCAGTTTACGGGGACAGATGAACACTGAAGCTTTCTTT. This codes for CASSLRGQMNTEAFF.

The genes are TRBV7-8 and TRBJ2-1; D ambiguous. Germline V lookup: CDR1 SGHVS, CDR2 FQNEAQ. Deletions cut 3 bases from V and 9 bases from J, with 12 bases between. CDR3 size: 13 residues. CDR3 DNA sequence: TGTGCCAGCAGCTTCCCCACAGTCAGTGAGCAGTTCTTC. Translating it yields CASSFPTVSEQFF.

J is TRBJ2-3 and V is TRBV9, with 8 bases identical to TRBD2. Germline V gene sequence: CDR1 SGDLS, CDR2 YYNGEE. There are 21 residues in the CDR3. Unmatched junction bases numbered 18, after V lost 0 bases and J lost 0 bases. CDR3 sequence: CASSVGGTGGLLRPSTDTQYF. The CDR3, as DNA: TGTGCCAGCAGCGTAGGCGGGACGGGGGGGCTTCTCCGTCCAAGCACAGATACGCAGTATTTT. Complete variable domain (other parts from reference TRBV9 and TRBJ2-3): DSGVTQTPKHLITATGQRVTLRCSPRSGDLSVYWYQQSLDQGLQFLIQYYNGEERAKGNILERFSAQQFPDLHSELNLSSLELGDSALYFCASSVGGTGGLLRPSTDTQYFGPGTRLTVL.

The chain employs TRBV27 and TRBJ2-1; 11 positions agree with TRBD2. Per germline, CDR1 MNHEY and CDR2 SMNVEV (reference sequence). V was pared by 5 bases and J by 2 bases, with 2 bases of the junction left unmatched. The CDR3 has 15 residues. DNA for the CDR3: TGTGCCAGCAGTATTAGCGGGGGGGCCTACAATGAGCAGTTCTTC. Its protein is CASSISGGAYNEQFF.

The rearrangement links TRBV7-9 to TRBJ1-4, with 8 bases matching TRBD1. The CDR3 is made up of 14 amino acids. Germline values: CDR1 SEHNR, CDR2 FQNEAQ (reference sequence). V lost 5 bases and J lost 7; bases outside the gene matches: 6. The CDR3 loop reads CASSPDRGGEKLFF. DNA of the CDR3: TGTGCCAGCAGCCCCGACAGGGGTGGTGAAAAACTGTTTTTT.

V usage is TRBV18 and J usage is TRBJ2-1; D is unresolved. CDR1 is KGHSH and CDR2 is LQKENI in the germline V gene. Trimming left V 3 bases short and J 5 bases short, with 5 bases between. The CDR3 runs 12 residues. CDR3 amino acids: CASSPADNEQFF. CDR3 DNA sequence: TGTGCCAGCTCACCGGCAGACAATGAGCAGTTCTTC.

This rearrangement joins TRBV6-5 to TRBJ1-3; 8 nucleotides line up with TRBD1. CDR3 length equals 15 residues. Germline CDR1 is MNHEY and CDR2 is SVGAGI. After removal of 5 bases from V and 3 bases from J, the junction contained 6 bases not matched to a gene. Here the CDR3 reads CASSQTGVHGNTIYF. The CDR3, as DNA: TGTGCCAGCAGTCAGACAGGGGTTCATGGAAACACCATATATTTT.

The chain has TRBV2 and TRBJ2-1, with 8 bases identical to TRBD1. The CDR3 is 13 amino acids. V lost 7 bases to trimming and J lost 8 bases; unmatched junction nucleotides: 7. Germline V gene data show CDR1 as SNHLY and CDR2 as FYNNEI. The CDR3 loop is CASNGQGIHEQFF. The CDR3 nucleotides read TGTGCCAGCAACGGACAGGGTATTCATGAGCAGTTCTTC.

The chain links TRBV9 to TRBJ1-2, with a tentative D call TRBD1 (5 bases). The CDR3 spans 14 residues. The germline V gene encodes CDR1 SGDLS and CDR2 YYNGEE. Trimming stripped 4 bases from V and 4 bases from J, with 14 bases between. The DNA for the CDR3 is TGTGCCAGCAGCCCAAGGAGGGGCAGCTATGGCTACACCTTC. Amino acids: CASSPRRGSYGYTF.

About this clone itself: Its ends do not fully match the called genes, so a read error is possible. The CDR3 protein is CTSSLQGARTEAFF. The CDR3 coding sequence is TGCACCAGCAGCTTGCAGGGGGCGCGGACTGAAGCTTTCTTT. This chain uses TRBV5-1 with TRBJ1-1; TRBD1 matches 8 bases. The CDR3 runs to 14 residues. The germline V gene encodes CDR1 SGHRS and CDR2 YFSETQ.

This chain uses TRBV28 with TRBJ1-3, with 8 nucleotides matching TRBD1. The V gene's germline CDR1 is MDHEN and CDR2 SYDVKM. CDR3 length equals 16 residues. J lost 2 bases, V lost 5 bases, and 8 bases had no gene match. CDR3 sequence reads: CASSQGQGLAGNTIYF. Written as DNA, the CDR3 is TGTGCCAGCAGTCAAGGACAGGGTCTCGCTGGAAACACCATATATTTT.

The chain recombines TRBV30 with TRBJ1-2; tentatively, D is TRBD1 (5 bases). Trimming shortened V by 1 base and J by 8 bases, and 11 bases separated the two germline ends. Germline V gene sequence: CDR1 GTSNPN, CDR2 SVGIG (reference sequence). CDR3 length: 12 amino acids. In DNA form, the CDR3 reads TGTGCCTGGAGTGGGGGGACTTTCGGCTACACCTTC. Its protein is CAWSGGTFGYTF.

This chain links TRBV7-9 with TRBJ1-1; possibly TRBD1 for D (6 bases). The length of the CDR3 is 15 residues. Germline lookup yields CDR1 SEHNR and CDR2 FQNEAQ (reference sequence). V was trimmed by 5 bases and J by 10 bases, leaving 23 bases between them. CDR3 residues: CASSPQAGAGVVAFF. The CDR3 nucleotides are TGTGCCAGCAGCCCTCAAGCTGGGGCAGGGGTGGTAGCTTTCTTT.

The V call is TRBV28, the J call TRBJ2-7; 7 nucleotides agree with TRBD1. Germline values: CDR1 MDHEN, CDR2 SYDVKM. This CDR3 contains 13 residues. Germline trimming cut 7 bases from V and 2 bases from J; bases unmatched to any gene: 5. The CDR3, as DNA: TGTGCCAGCACCCCGACAGGGCCCTACGAGCAGTACTTC. It is translated as CASTPTGPYEQYF.

The chain employs TRBV5-6 and TRBJ1-6; unclear D gene. Per germline, CDR1 SGHDT and CDR2 YYEEEE. The V and J ends lost 1 base and 7 bases respectively, with 9 bases between them. The CDR3 is 14 amino acids. The DNA for the CDR3 is TGTGCCAGCAGCTTGAGGTGGAGGAATTCACCCCTCCACTTT. Protein sequence: CASSLRWRNSPLHF. Looking up the rest from reference TRBV5-6 and TRBJ1-6 gives the full variable domain: DAGVTQSPTHLIKTRGQQVTLRCSPKSGHDTVSWYQQALGQGPQFIFQYYEEEERQRGNFPDRFSGHQFPNYSSELNVNALLLGDSALYLCASSLRWRNSPLHFGNGTRLTVT.

The V and J genes are TRBV11-1 and TRBJ2-7, with 7 bases fitting TRBD1. Per the germline V gene, CDR1 is SGHAT and CDR2 is FQDESV (reference sequence). Trimming at V came to 3 bases and at J to 2 bases, leaving 4 bases not matched to a gene. This CDR3 comprises 14 residues. CDR3 sequence: CASSLDRIAYEQYF. The CDR3 DNA follows: TGTGCCAGCAGCTTGGACAGGATAGCCTACGAGCAGTACTTC.

CDR3 DNA sequence: TGTGCCAGCAGCCGTCGAGCCGGGGTACGGGACACTGAAGCTTTCTTT. This encodes CASSRRAGVRDTEAFF. This rearrangement joins TRBV4-2 to TRBJ1-1; no definite D call. V lost 4 bases and J 3 bases, leaving 18 bases between the germline ends. The CDR3 runs to 16 residues. Per germline, CDR1 LGHNA and CDR2 YNFKEQ.

The chain recombines TRBV29-1 with TRBJ1-2; possibly TRBD1 for D (6 bases). V was trimmed by 0 bases and J by 4 bases, leaving 15 bases between them. CDR1 is SQVTM, CDR2 ANQGSEA, per germline. The CDR3 is 15 amino acids. This chain's CDR3 is CSVEDFGGRSYGYTF. The CDR3 DNA follows: TGCAGCGTTGAAGATTTCGGGGGGCGCTCCTATGGCTACACCTTC.

The chain has TRBV18 and TRBJ2-7; TRBD1 matches at 11 bases. The CDR3 covers 15 residues. Germline-derived CDR1 and CDR2 are KGHSH and LQKENI. Trimming took 6 bases from V and 2 from J; bases not matched to a gene: 6. The CDR3 DNA sequence: TGTGCCAGCTCCCCCCGGGACAGGGGGACCTACGAGCAGTACTTC. This encodes CASSPRDRGTYEQYF.

This chain connects TRBV5-4 to TRBJ2-5; D is possibly TRBD2 (6 bases). This CDR3 contains 13 residues. CDR1 is SGHNT and CDR2 is YYREEE in the germline V gene (reference sequence). Trimming removed 5 bases at V and 5 bases at J, with 13 bases between. The CDR3 DNA reads TGTGCCAGCAGGCTGGGGACTCTGGAGACCCAGTACTTC. This translates into CASRLGTLETQYF.

CDR3 protein: CASRWGGTEAFF. The CDR3 DNA reads TGTGCCAGTAGATGGGGGGGGACAGAAGCTTTCTTT. This chain links TRBV19 with TRBJ1-1; D is possibly TRBD1 (6 bases). The germline CDR1 and CDR2 sequences are LNHDA and SQIVND (reference sequence). CDR3 length: 12 residues. Trimming left V 6 bases short and J 8 bases short, with 13 bases between. The full variable domain, with the rest looked up from reference TRBV19 and TRBJ1-1, is DGGITQSPKYLFRKEGQNVTLSCEQNLNHDAMYWYRQDPGQGLRLIYYSQIVNDFQKGDIAEGYSVSREKKESFPLTVTSAQKNPTAFYLCASRWGGTEAFFGQGTRLTVV.